This paragraph covers one T cell receptor beta chain sequence. It was during active infection that Seattle patients were enrolled and then longitudinally followed. The data were obtained in a study of blood T cell repertoires in COVID-19. Study at large: COVID-19 samples collected from the United States, Italy and Spain covered acute and convalescent phases.

The table came from immunoSEQ multiplex PCR; TCRdb's copy has only in-frame clones and leaves some out. The sample includes about 140,000 clones, less than 90% seen only once; the top ten take approximately 9%. CDR3 length: 15 amino acids. With 5 bases clipped from V and 1 base from J, the junction kept 7 bases outside the gene matches. Germline CDR1 and CDR2: MNHEY and SVGAGI. This clonotype originated in a man aged 30-40 years with COVID-19, enrolled during active disease. Sample: peripheral blood. The V call is TRBV6-5, the J call TRBJ2-7, with 8 bases lining up with TRBD2. The CDR3 DNA is TGTGCCAGCAGTACGACCGGGACTAGGTCCTACGAGCAGTACTTC. This sequence encodes CASSTTGTRSYEQYF.